The present TCR beta chain was sequenced within a study of early T cells in non-severe SARS-CoV-2 infection. The overall study: Unsorted whole blood bulk RNA was sequenced, with unpaired chains.

Attachment of unique molecular identifiers to individual cDNA molecules was performed. TCRdb independently ran MiXCR on the 5' RACE reads; one entry per CDR3 protein. The repertoire consists of about 48,000 distinct CDR3 sequences, with 7% to 8% occurring once and the leading ten covering 5.8%. Trimming cost V 0 bases and J 0 bases, with 14 bases left between them. The CDR3 consists of 17 residues. Germline V gene data show CDR1 as KGHSH and CDR2 as LQKENI. The V gene is TRBV18, the J gene TRBJ2-5, with no clear D. Specimen: whole blood. This TCR came from an adult who was a healthcare worker with PCR-confirmed SARS-CoV-2 infection or an uninfected control (not recorded which). The CDR3 DNA is TGTGCCAGCTCACCACCCTTGGGCGAGACAAACCAAGAGACCCAGTACTTC. Its protein is CASSPPLGETNQETQYF.